A selection of T cell receptor beta chains follows, all from one sample in a study of cytomegalovirus exposure and HLA in healthy donors. Sequencing was performed with immunoSEQ multiplex PCR; in TCRdb, only in-frame clones are kept and a portion is missing. The sample records roughly 130,000 clones, 75% to 90% being singletons. Sequenced material: PBMCs. These TCRs come from a woman aged 25 to 39 in good health and CMV-seropositive. CDR3s include the opening cysteine and the closing phenylalanine or tryptophan. D genes are given only for firm matches. A row's size may be missing; if present it is once, few, many or a size class.

V gene	D gene	clone size	J gene	CDR3 DNA	CDR3 protein
TRBV7-6	.	.	TRBJ1-6	TGTGCCAGCAGCCCCTGGGAAAGTGCGGGAAGGGGTGATTCACCCCTCCACTTT	CASSPWESAGRGDSPLHF
TRBV11-3	TRBD2	.	TRBJ2-3	TGTGCCAGCAGCCCGGGGGGGAGTTCAGATACGCAGTATTTT	CASSPGGSSDTQYF
TRBV10-2	.	.	TRBJ1-1	TGCGCCAGCAGCGAAAAGACCGTCAACCACGGGGGGCTCCTTTTTTCCGCAGACACTGAAGCTTTCTTT	CASSEKTVNHGGLLFSADTEAFF
TRBV2	TRBD2	.	TRBJ2-1	TGTGCCAGCAATATAGCGGGAGGGCCCGGCAATGAGCAGTTCTTC	CASNIAGGPGNEQFF
TRBV5-6	TRBD2	.	TRBJ2-2	TGTGCCAGCAGCCCCGGACTAGCGGGGGGAACCGGGGAGCTGTTTTTT	CASSPGLAGGTGELFF
TRBV5-1	.	.	TRBJ1-4	TGCGCCAGCACCCCCTCGGGGGCAACTAATGAAAAACTGTTTTTT	CASTPSGATNEKLFF
TRBV5-1	.	.	TRBJ2-5	TGCGCCAGCAGCTTGGAGACAGGAGGAGAGACCCAGTACTTC	CASSLETGGETQYF
TRBV19	.	.	TRBJ1-5	TGTGCCAGTAGTGCCACAGGGAATCAGCCCCAGCATTTT	CASSATGNQPQHF
TRBV18	TRBD1	.	TRBJ1-6	TGTGCCAGCTCACCACCTCCAGGGGGGAATTCACCCCTCCACTTT	CASSPPPGGNSPLHF
TRBV4-1	.	.	TRBJ2-3	TGCGCCAGCAGCCAAGATTTGCACAGTAACACAGATACGCAGTATTTT	CASSQDLHSNTDTQYF
TRBV9	.	.	TRBJ2-5	TGTGCCAGCAGCGTAGACGGGAGAGGCGAGACCCAGTACTTC	CASSVDGRGETQYF
TRBV6-6	TRBD1	.	TRBJ1-6	TGTGCCAGCAGTTACGGGACAGGCGCGGATAATTCACCCCTCCACTTT	CASSYGTGADNSPLHF
TRBV28	.	.	TRBJ2-4	TGTGCCAGCAGTTTTGGAGTAGCCAAAAACATTCAGTACTTC	CASSFGVAKNIQYF
TRBV28	.	.	TRBJ1-2	TGTGCCAGCAGTTTTCCCTCCCCCCCGGACAGACATAAGTACTATGGCTACACCTTC	CASSFPSPPDRHKYYGYTF
TRBV15	.	once	TRBJ2-6	TGTGCCACCAGCAGAGAATCCCTGCAGGGTAACTCTGGGGCCAACGTCCTGACTTTC	CATSRESLQGNSGANVLTF
TRBV10-3	TRBD2	.	TRBJ2-7	TGTGCCATCAGCCCGCGGGGGATCAACTCCTACGAGCAGTACTTC	CAISPRGINSYEQYF
TRBV12-5	TRBD1	.	TRBJ2-1	TGTGCTAGTGGTTTCGGGACAGGTTTCGACGATGAGCAGTTCTTC	CASGFGTGFDDEQFF
TRBV18	TRBD1	.	TRBJ2-3	TGTGCCAGCTCACCACCGACACGGACAGGGGGCGTAACAGATACGCAGTATTTT	CASSPPTRTGGVTDTQYF
TRBV6-6	TRBD1	.	TRBJ1-5	TGTGCCAGCAGCTACGACAGGGGCGCTCAGCCCCAGCATTTT	CASSYDRGAQPQHF
TRBV2	TRBD1	.	TRBJ2-5	TGTGCCAGCCTAGACAGGGCAGAGACCCAGTACTTC	CASLDRAETQYF
TRBV28	TRBD1	.	TRBJ1-4	TGTGCCAGCAGTGGGACAGCTAATGAAAAACTGTTTTTT	CASSGTANEKLFF
TRBV6-5	.	.	TRBJ2-7	TGTGCCAGCACCCCGCACGGGGGTTACTACGAGCAGTACTTC	CASTPHGGYYEQYF
TRBV4-1	TRBD2	.	TRBJ2-7	TGCGCCAGCAGCCAAGTAGAACGGGGGGAATTTGAGCAGTACTTC	CASSQVERGEFEQYF
TRBV27	TRBD1	few	TRBJ1-4	TGTGCCAGCGCGACAGGGGGGATACCTAATGAAAAACTGTTTTTT	CASATGGIPNEKLFF
TRBV18	TRBD1	.	TRBJ1-4	TGTGCCAGCTCACAAGGACAGGGTGGTGAAAAACTGTTTTTT	CASSQGQGGEKLFF
TRBV4-1	.	.	TRBJ2-3	TGCGCCAGCAGCCAAGATCGGAAACTAGCCGGTCGTAGGCTCACAGATACGCAGTATTTT	CASSQDRKLAGRRLTDTQYF
TRBV28	.	.	TRBJ1-3	TGTGCCAGCAGTTTGGGGCAGGGAAGGGATGCTGGAAACACCATATATTTT	CASSLGQGRDAGNTIYF
TRBV13	.	.	TRBJ2-5	TGTGCCAGCAGCCTGAGGGCTTCTTGGTACCAAGAGACCCAGTACTTC	CASSLRASWYQETQYF
TRBV5-1	.	once	TRBJ2-7	TGCGCCAGCAGTATTGGGGGGTCTCACGAGCAGTACTTC	CASSIGGSHEQYF
TRBV29-1	.	.	TRBJ2-3	TGCAGCGTTGAAGATCTCCCCCCGACTGCAGATACGCAGTATTTT	CSVEDLPPTADTQYF
TRBV2	.	.	TRBJ2-2	TGTGCCAGCACTAGCACCGGGGAGCTGTTTTTT	CASTSTGELFF
TRBV2	TRBD1	.	TRBJ1-5	TGTGCCAGCAGGCCTACAGGGGTTAGCAATCAGCCCCAGCATTTT	CASRPTGVSNQPQHF
TRBV28	.	.	TRBJ2-3	TGTGCCAGCAGTTTAAGGGGGAAGACAGATACGCAGTATTTT	CASSLRGKTDTQYF
TRBV6-5	.	.	TRBJ2-3	TGTGCCAGCAGCAGTGGGGGCCTTCCAGATACGCAGTATTTT	CASSSGGLPDTQYF
TRBV15	.	.	TRBJ2-5	TGTGCCACCAGCAGAGATCGGGGGTTGGAGACCCAGTACTTC	CATSRDRGLETQYF
TRBV6-1	TRBD1	.	TRBJ2-7	TGTGCCAGCATCTGGACAGGGAAGGACGAGCAGTACTTC	CASIWTGKDEQYF
TRBV2	.	once	TRBJ1-4	TGTGCCAGCAGTGTGGAAGACACAACTAATGAAAAACTGTTTTTT	CASSVEDTTNEKLFF
TRBV28	.	.	TRBJ1-1	TGTGCCAGCAGTTTTAACCAGGGGAGGGGCACTGAAGCTTTCTTT	CASSFNQGRGTEAFF
TRBV28	TRBD1	.	TRBJ1-2	TGTGCCAGCAGTTTAGAGGGGGCTGACTATGGCTACACCTTC	CASSLEGADYGYTF
TRBV28	.	.	TRBJ2-5	TGTGCCAGCAGTTTGGGTATGGAGGGGACGGGAGCAGGCCAAGAGACCCAGTACTTC	CASSLGMEGTGAGQETQYF
TRBV5-4	.	.	TRBJ2-1	TGTGCCAGCAGCTTGTTCACGGGGAATGAGCAGTTCTTC	CASSLFTGNEQFF
TRBV2	TRBD2	.	TRBJ2-5	TGTGCCAGCACTAACAGGCTAGCGGGAGAGACCCAGTACTTC	CASTNRLAGETQYF
TRBV9	TRBD1	.	TRBJ2-5	TGTGCCAGCAGCGTAACTCAGGGGGCGCGGGGAGAGACCCAGTACTTC	CASSVTQGARGETQYF
TRBV29-1	.	.	TRBJ1-2	TGCAGCGTCCGAACGGCGGGTCACTATGGCTACACCTTC	CSVRTAGHYGYTF
TRBV15	.	.	TRBJ2-5	TGTGCCACCAGCAGAATTACAGAGAACCAAGAGACCCAGTACTTC	CATSRITENQETQYF
TRBV2	.	.	TRBJ1-1	TGTGCCAGCAACAGGGATGGGAACACTGAAGCTTTCTTT	CASNRDGNTEAFF